This T cell receptor beta chain was sequenced in a study of shared T cell receptors in the human thymus (dated by TCRdb to the early 2020s). Study-wide context: The study examined how the human thymus generates shared, self-reactive T-cell receptor alpha chains.

V loses 4 bases, J loses 5 bases, and the germline ends lie 3 bases apart. The CDR3 goes from the cysteine to the phenylalanine over 11 residues. Kept here is only the CDR3 DNA, which spans 33 bases and is read in frame from base 1. In the germline V gene, CDR1 corresponds to ENHRY and CDR2 to SYGVKD. Library prep was done by the immunoSEQ multiplex PCR assay. This immuneACCESS table, as held by TCRdb, lists in-frame sequences with V and J called but not all clones. Of the missing ones, under half trace to an unresolved V gene in checked studies; the others have no known cause. The sample records some 640,000 clones, about 89% of which are singletons. The ten largest clones take up under 0.01% of the sample. As concerns this clone: The target of this receptor is not known. No much larger clone is present one base from it, and per-base qualities are unavailable.

The same sample was also used in a study of human thymus T cells. According to the second study: Donors were immunologically healthy infants undergoing open corrective cardiac surgery for congenital heart defects in Finland. Thymus tissue was obtained as surgical resects removed during corrective cardiac surgery. Both the thymic and the peripheral blood repertoires appeared to show biased V and J gene segment usage. The related research reported highly overlapping thymic TCR repertoires among unrelated individuals. The study used roughly eight infant thymus samples plus four related peripheral blood samples to characterize TCR alpha and beta repertoires. The infant donors were roughly 7 to 244 days old, and the cohort included five or six males and two females. Thymocytes were released mechanically from tissue and stored at -70 °C as pellets of about 8.5-31 million cells. Genomic DNA was extracted from frozen cell pellets with a QIAsymphony instrument. TCRB and TCRAD loci were amplified from a standardized quantity of quality-controlled genomic DNA using the immunoSEQ multiplex PCR assay. The amplicons spanned the V(D)J region and were long enough to cover the CDR3 and allow V and J genes to be identified. Through the commercial immunoSEQ service, the amplicons were sequenced on an Illumina platform. Primer bias and sequencing errors were corrected using previously described methods, and TCRAD and TCRB definitions followed the IMGT database. Repertoires were analysed with immunoSEQ Analyzer 3.0 and VDJTools, covering basic statistics, V/J segment usage, diversity estimates, rarefaction and pairwise overlap. To estimate diversity, the Chao1, ChaoE, Efron-Thisted, Shannon and inverse Simpson indices were applied, and diversity was also estimated on datasets down-sampled to the smallest sample. Repertoire overlap used strict matching of CDR3 nucleotide sequence, V gene and J gene, with Jaccard-based multidimensional scaling clustering. Thymus samples yielded on average around 810,000 unique TCRB clonotypes, compared with roughly 92,000 from blood samples.

The TCR was taken from a boy in the first two years of life with a congenital heart defect. Donor details come from another sample of the same person, matched by shared clones. Input material: thymocytes. This sequence uses TRBV10-3 and TRBJ2-1; the D gene assignment is ambiguous. The CDR3 loop reads CAISANNEQFF. The DNA sequence is TGTGCCATCAGTGCAAACAATGAGCAGTTCTTC.